Below, 9 T cell receptor beta chains from the same sample are listed, as sequenced in a study of T cell repertoires in cytomegalovirus infection. TCRdb ran MiXCR on the reads and lists one entry per CDR3 protein. The sample records approximately 250,000 distinct CDR3 sequences, over 9% being singletons. The sequenced sample was PBMCs. These receptors all come from a human donor in good health (CMV status not recorded). Some clones in this sample may be carry-over from other donors' samples.

This clonotype was seen just once. V is TRBV20-1 and J is TRBJ1-2; maybe TRBD1 (6 bases). This CDR3 is built from 12 residues. V lost 5 bases to trimming and J lost 7 bases, with 14 bases between them. In germline, CDR1 is DFQATT, CDR2 SNEGSKA (reference sequence). The CDR3 region is CSALTGASGYTF. For the CDR3, the DNA is TGCAGTGCTCTGACGGGGGCCAGTGGCTACACCTTC.

This clonotype was seen only a few times. The DNA of the CDR3 is TGCAGCGTCCTAGACAGGGTCAATCAGCCCCAGCATTTT. It specifies CSVLDRVNQPQHF. The J gene is TRBJ1-5, the V gene TRBV29-1; 7 bases line up with TRBD1. Germline V gives CDR1 SQVTM, CDR2 ANQGSEA. Trimming took 6 bases from V and 3 from J; bases not matched to a gene: 5. The CDR3 consists of 13 residues.

The J gene is TRBJ1-2, the V gene TRBV5-5, with D possibly being TRBD1 (6 bases). Germline V gene lookup returns CDR1 SGHKS and CDR2 YYEKEE (reference sequence). V lost 4 bases and J 7 bases, leaving 20 bases between the germline ends. The CDR3 extends over 15 amino acids. The CDR3 reads CASSGNLYRDSGYTF. Here the CDR3 DNA reads TGTGCCAGCAGCGGAAACTTATACAGGGATTCTGGCTACACCTTC.

This clonotype came up a few times. The rearrangement joins TRBV2 to TRBJ1-1; D unresolved. CDR3 length equals 14 residues. Germline CDR1 SNHLY, CDR2 FYNNEI. Between the trimmed V and J ends, which lost 4 bases and 0 bases, there was a span of 9 bases. CDR3 nucleotide sequence: TGTGCCAGCAGTGTAAACCCGATGAACACTGAAGCTTTCTTT. Translation gives CASSVNPMNTEAFF. Full variable domain (outside the CDR3, taken from reference TRBV2 and TRBJ1-1): EPEVTQTPSHQVTQMGQEVILRCVPISNHLYFYWYRQILGQKVEFLVSFYNNEISEKSEIFDDQFSVERPDGSNFTLKIRSTKLEDSAMYFCASSVNPMNTEAFFGQGTRLTVV.

This clonotype was seen more than once but under ten times. V and J are TRBV25-1 and TRBJ1-2; no reliable D call. Germline values: CDR1 MGHDK, CDR2 SYGVNS. V lost 3 bases, J lost 1 base, and 9 bases lay in between. CDR3 size: 14 residues. This CDR3 reads CASSDMTLNYGYTF. CDR3 bases: TGTGCCAGCAGTGACATGACTCTTAACTATGGCTACACCTTC.

Turning to this clonotype: A read error may explain this, as a much larger clone is one base away. The chain employs TRBV25-1 and TRBJ2-7, with D tentatively TRBD2 (5 bases). The CDR3 is 14 amino acids. Germline V gives CDR1 MGHDK, CDR2 SYGVNS. Trimming took 5 bases from V and 1 from J, leaving 12 bases between them. This chain's CDR3 is CASSPRIASYEQYF. Here the CDR3 DNA reads TGTGCCAGCAGTCCGAGAATAGCGTCCTACGAGCAGTACTTC.

This clonotype was seen many times. The chain recombines TRBV4-1 with TRBJ2-1; TRBD1 agrees at 7 bases. Trimming removed 1 base from V and 8 bases from J; junction bases left unmatched: 8. Germline V lookup: CDR1 MGHRA, CDR2 YSYEKL. The CDR3 extends over 15 amino acids. CDR3: CASSQAGGLLDEQFF. In DNA, the CDR3 is TGCGCCAGCAGCCAAGCAGGGGGTCTCCTGGATGAGCAGTTCTTC.

This clonotype was recorded once. This chain connects TRBV5-1 to TRBJ2-6, with D perhaps TRBD2 (5 bases). The CDR3 loop spans 16 amino acids. Germline CDR1 and CDR2: SGHRS and YFSETQ. Trimming left V 0 bases short and J 0 bases short, with 7 bases between. The CDR3 coding sequence is TGCGCCAGCAGCTTGGATCGGGACTCTGGGGCCAACGTCCTGACTTTC. Protein sequence: CASSLDRDSGANVLTF. The full variable domain, with the rest looked up from reference TRBV5-1 and TRBJ2-6, is KAGVTQTPRYLIKTRGQQVTLSCSPISGHRSVSWYQQTPGQGLQFLFEYFSETQRNKGNFPGRFSGRQFSNSRSEMNVSTLELGDSALYLCASSLDRDSGANVLTFGAGSRLTVL.

The table lists this clonotype with many counts. J is TRBJ2-3 and V is TRBV7-2; 12 bases agree with TRBD2. Trimming cost V 5 bases and J 2 bases; bases outside gene matches: 11. Germline CDR1 is SGHTA and CDR2 is FQGNSA. The CDR3 length is 18 residues. The CDR3 bases are TGTGCCAGCAGCCCGGGGGGGCTAGCGGGGGGGCACACAGATACGCAGTATTTT. Its translation is CASSPGGLAGGHTDTQYF.